This T cell receptor (beta chain) originates from a study of blood T cell repertoires in COVID-19. The germline V and J ends were trimmed by 2 bases and 3 bases, with 9 bases remaining between them. This CDR3 has 14 residues. Germline CDR1 ENHRY, CDR2 SYGVKD. Source study methods: It was from reference gene primer amplification that nucleated cell counts were estimated. Method: immunoSEQ multiplex PCR; TCRdb's copy keeps in-frame clones and lacks some. Clonal size and the V and J genes are those of that table, whereas D and trimming came from the DNA. The table lists a few hundred thousand clones, 80% to 90% of them singletons.

Sequencing used PBMCs or T cells enriched from blood (not recorded which). The receptor was derived from a woman aged 50 to 60 who had recovered from COVID-19. The chain couples TRBV10-3 to TRBJ2-3, with a weak D call TRBD2 (6 bases). In nucleotides, the CDR3 is TGTGCCATCAGTGAGGTGGAGGGAACAGATACGCAGTATTTT. Translation gives CAISEVEGTDTQYF.